The 17 T cell receptor beta chains reported below all come from one sample, sequenced in a study of blood T cell repertoires in COVID-19. The assay was immunoSEQ multiplex PCR, and TCRdb's table has in-frame clones only and misses some. The data contain about 150,000 clones, over 60% of them seen just once; the ten biggest clones take up roughly 1.8%. The sequencing sample was made of peripheral blood. The source of these receptors is a man of 80 years or more with acute or convalescent COVID-19.

The rearrangement links TRBV28 to TRBJ1-1, with 8 bases fitting TRBD1. J gave up 5 bases and V 5 bases, and 10 bases lay outside the gene matches. Per germline, CDR1 MDHEN and CDR2 SYDVKM. This CDR3 is 15 amino acids long. This chain's CDR3 is CASSTQYRGVTEAFF. The DNA for the CDR3 is TGTGCCAGCAGTACTCAATACAGGGGGGTGACTGAAGCTTTCTTT.

V gene TRBV7-2 combines with J gene TRBJ2-1, with 10 nucleotides matching TRBD1. This CDR3 is built from 15 residues. Germline V gene data show CDR1 as SGHTA and CDR2 as FQGNSA. With 2 bases clipped from V and 10 bases from J, the junction kept 8 bases outside the gene matches. The CDR3 region is CASSLNGQGGVEQFF. The CDR3 DNA follows: TGTGCCAGCAGCTTAAATGGACAGGGGGGCGTGGAGCAGTTCTTC.

The rearrangement joins TRBV3-1 (or the pseudogene TRBV3-2) to TRBJ1-2; 10 positions match TRBD1. From germline, CDR1 is LGHDT and CDR2 YNNKEL (reference sequence). The trim removed 4 bases at V and 4 bases at J, leaving 3 bases unmatched. There are 14 residues in the CDR3. The CDR3 is CASSLGQGTYGYTF. In nucleotides, the CDR3 is TGTGCCAGCAGCCTGGGACAGGGGACCTATGGCTACACCTTC.

The genes are TRBV12-3 or TRBV12-4 and TRBJ1-1; no definite D call. V lost 6 bases, J lost 6 bases, and 11 bases lay in between. The CDR3 totals 12 residues. CDR3 loop: CASRSQVAEAFF. In DNA form, the CDR3 reads TGTGCCAGCAGGAGTCAAGTTGCTGAAGCTTTCTTT.

The chain links TRBV6-6 to TRBJ2-5; 14 bases match TRBD2. Germline V gene lookup returns CDR1 MNHNY and CDR2 SVGAGI (reference sequence). V was clipped by 7 bases and J by 3 bases; unmatched bases: 4. The CDR3 sequence is 15 residues long. For the CDR3, the DNA is TGTGCCAGCATCCCGACTAGCGGGGGGGAAGAGACCCAGTACTTC. It is translated as CASIPTSGGEETQYF.

This clone was seen more than once but under ten times. The rearrangement uses TRBV15 and TRBJ1-1; D remains ambiguous. This CDR3 has 15 amino acids. V was trimmed by 0 bases and J by 0 bases, leaving 8 bases between them. CDR1 and CDR2 (germline): LNHNV, YYDKDF (reference sequence). CDR3 nucleotide sequence: TGTGCCACCAGCAGAGATCCAGTAATGAACACTGAAGCTTTCTTT. Translating it yields CATSRDPVMNTEAFF. The full variable domain, rest sourced from reference TRBV15 and TRBJ1-1, is DAMVIQNPRYQVTQFGKPVTLSCSQTLNHNVMYWYQQKSSQAPKLLFHYYDKDFNNEADTPDNFQSRRPNTSFCFLDIRSPGLGDTAMYLCATSRDPVMNTEAFFGQGTRLTVV.

V is TRBV6-5 and J is TRBJ1-1, with D tentatively TRBD1 (5 bases). V lost 3 bases to trimming and J lost 5 bases, with 10 bases between them. The CDR3 spans 13 residues. Germline V gene data show CDR1 as MNHEY and CDR2 as SVGAGI. CDR3 amino acids: CASSYQGRTEAFF. The CDR3, as DNA: TGTGCCAGCAGTTATCAGGGAAGGACTGAAGCTTTCTTT.

The CDR3 protein is CASSSRQTGELFF. The CDR3 coding sequence is TGTGCCAGCAGCTCTAGGCAAACCGGGGAGCTGTTTTTT. The chain has TRBV7-2 and TRBJ2-2; D unclear. V was clipped by 4 bases and J by 5 bases, with 8 bases between them. CDR1 and CDR2 (germline): SGHTA, FQGNSA. This CDR3 is built from 13 residues.

The gene calls are TRBV19 and TRBJ2-1, with a weak D call TRBD2 (5 bases). The V gene's germline CDR1 is LNHDA and CDR2 SQIVND (reference sequence). The CDR3 runs to 14 residues. Trimming removed 7 bases from V and 5 bases from J, with 15 bases in between. The CDR3 DNA is TGTGCCAGTAAAGGGCCGTGGGGAGACAATGAGCAGTTCTTC. Its translation: CASKGPWGDNEQFF.

The gene calls are TRBV30 and TRBJ2-2; D uncertain. Germline V CDR1 and CDR2: GTSNPN, SVGIG (reference sequence). CDR3 length: 14 amino acids. The V end lost 4 bases, the J end lost 4 bases, and 13 bases lay between the germline ends. In nucleotides, the CDR3 is TGTGCCTGGACCGAAGGCCCAGGCACCGGGGAGCTGTTTTTT. It is translated as CAWTEGPGTGELFF.

The chain has TRBV3-1 (or the pseudogene TRBV3-2) and TRBJ2-3, with TRBD2 as a possible D gene (6 bases). Germline values: CDR1 LGHDT, CDR2 YNNKEL (reference sequence). The V and J ends lost 1 base and 5 bases respectively, with 16 bases between them. CDR3 length equals 16 residues. The CDR3 sequence: CASSQAPGIGGDTQYF. The CDR3 DNA sequence: TGTGCCAGCAGCCAAGCCCCCGGGATCGGGGGAGATACGCAGTATTTT.

The chain combines TRBV12-3 or TRBV12-4 with TRBJ2-5; TRBD1 is a possible D gene (6 bases). Trimming took off 6 bases at V and 5 bases at J, with 10 bases between the two ends. This CDR3 contains 12 residues. The CDR3 reads CASSTRGETQYF. The CDR3 bases are TGTGCCAGCAGCACTAGGGGGGAGACCCAGTACTTC.

The genes are TRBV29-1 and TRBJ1-2; no reliable D call. V lost 5 bases and J 2 bases, leaving 9 bases between the germline ends. This CDR3 has 12 amino acids. From germline, CDR1 is SQVTM and CDR2 ANQGSEA. CDR3: CSVQEENYGYTF. The CDR3 DNA sequence: TGCAGCGTTCAGGAGGAAAACTATGGCTACACCTTC.

This clone was observed once. The genes are TRBV2 and TRBJ1-2; no clear D gene. The germline V and J ends were trimmed by 3 bases and 4 bases, with 9 bases remaining between them. Germline V gives CDR1 SNHLY, CDR2 FYNNEI. The CDR3 contains 13 residues. CDR3 sequence: CASSERKSYGYTF. The CDR3 DNA reads as TGTGCCAGCAGTGAGCGAAAGAGCTATGGCTACACCTTC.

The chain has TRBV19 and TRBJ2-1; 8 positions match TRBD1. Trimming cost V 1 base and J 6 bases; bases outside gene matches: 5. This CDR3 spans 15 amino acids. Germline CDR1 reads LNHDA; CDR2 reads SQIVND (reference sequence). For the CDR3, the DNA is TGTGCCAGTAGTATAGCCTCGACAGGGGTCAATGAGCAGTTCTTC. The encoded protein is CASSIASTGVNEQFF.

The J gene is TRBJ1-5, the V gene TRBV12-3 or TRBV12-4; D not resolved. The ends were cut back, 5 bases at V and 6 bases at J, with 11 bases in the middle. The CDR3 spans 13 residues. The CDR3 sequence: CASSLPSSQPQHF. Written as DNA, the CDR3 is TGTGCCAGCAGTCTCCCCTCTTCTCAGCCCCAGCATTTT.

V gene TRBV18 combines with J gene TRBJ2-2; 12 bases fit TRBD1. The V segment lost 5 bases and the J segment 4 bases; nucleotides outside the gene matches: 8. CDR3 length equals 17 residues. Germline V gives CDR1 KGHSH, CDR2 LQKENI. DNA of the CDR3: TGTGCCAGCTCAATGGGACAGGGGGCGCGATCCACCGGGGAGCTGTTTTTT. It yields the protein CASSMGQGARSTGELFF.